A selection of T cell receptor beta chains follows, all from one sample in a study of blood T cell repertoires in COVID-19. Assay used: immunoSEQ multiplex PCR; TCRdb lists only in-frame clones, some missing. This table holds tens of thousands of clones, about two thirds found once. The material sequenced was peripheral blood. The receptors here all came from a woman aged 60 to 75 in a cohort sampled during active or convalescent COVID-19. Both conserved end residues are part of each CDR3.

>15|TRBV3-1/TRBV3-2
CASSQGTGFNSPLHF
>17|TRBV18
CASSPLTGGSNTGELFF
>16|TRBV7-9
CASSLFLQRGGYEQFF
>13|TRBV20-1
CSASNTNTGELFF
>15|TRBV5-1
CASSLAGQGHSPLHF
>16|TRBV3-1/TRBV3-2
CASSQDLPGVSNEQFF
>14|TRBV5-1
CASSWGHQNEKLFF
>12|TRBV19
CASSLGFDTQYF
>15|TRBV6-1
CASSEVTAYNSPLHF
>11|TRBV20-1
CSARDWPEAFF
>14|TRBV6-5
CASSYRGLMDTQYF
>16|TRBV19
CASSMGNTMAPYEQYF
>13|TRBV28
CASSPGSSYEQYF
>16|TRBV11-2
CASSLSQGALQDTQYF
>17|TRBV3-1/TRBV3-2
CASSQRTSGGERDIQYF
>14|TRBV11-2
CASSSRQFNYGYTF
>19|TRBV6-2/TRBV6-3
CASSYSPGTSGGAYNEQFF
>15|TRBV6-5
CASSRETGTSYEQYF
>13|TRBV2
CASSGQGFYEQYF
>13|TRBV11-1
CASSLRGFTEAFF
>12|TRBV30
CACGTGNTEAFF
>14|TRBV7-3
CASSNPSSQETQYF
>14|TRBV29-1
CSVAPDRYQETQYF
>13|TRBV5-1
CASRQPNTGELFF
>15|TRBV3-1/TRBV3-2
CASSLRTGQNSPLHF
>14|TRBV30
CAWRSDRTSYEQYF
>15|TRBV7-2
CASRKDRLPPYEQYF
>16|TRBV28
CASSQTSGGADSPLHF
>15|TRBV30
CAWSKRGGPQETQYF
>13|TRBV6-5
CASRGDRGNIQYF
>14|TRBV11-3
CASSPGGMDTEAFF
>16|TRBV7-8
CASSVNYRTLNEKLFF
>22|TRBV3-1/TRBV3-2
CASSQNQPGLAGGVSSYNEQFF
>15|TRBV7-8
CASSPGTGGFSPLHF
>14|TRBV25-1
CASSDQGSKNIQYF
>14|TRBV14
CASSPYLRASEQFF
>16|TRBV24-1
CATSPRQGARTGELFF
>13|TRBV10-3
CAALAGGTNEQFF
>15|TRBV15
CATRTDRSSYNEQFF
>20|TRBV6-2/TRBV6-3
CASSTPRDRGSGGYDSEQYF
>14|TRBV5-5
CASTPGGKDYGYTF
>16|TRBV24-1
CATSGSPRGSENGYTF
>12|TRBV10-3
CAIGTGSHGYTF
>16|TRBV4-2
CASSRQVAAGGYEQYF
>14|TRBV19
CASSNRNRFPEAFF
>12|TRBV5-1
CASKTEYNEQFF